The 5 T cell receptor beta chains listed next were all sequenced from one sample in a study of cytotoxic CD8 clonotypes in ibrutinib-treated CLL. Profiling relied on immunoSEQ multiplex PCR, and the TCRdb table lists in-frame clones only, not all of them. The sample holds about 140,000 clones, roughly 90% seen once. This specimen was PBMCs, taken after 12 months of ibrutinib treatment. The receptors originated from a human donor with chronic lymphocytic leukemia.

The rearrangement uses TRBV5-1 and TRBJ1-2; 8 bases align to TRBD1. The CDR3 is 14 amino acids. CDR1 is SGHRS and CDR2 is YFSETQ in the germline V gene. J lost 1 base, V lost 4 bases, and 3 bases had no gene match. The CDR3 is CASSNGQGNYGYTF. The CDR3 DNA is TGCGCCAGCAGCAACGGACAGGGTAACTATGGCTACACCTTC. The variable domain in full, completed from reference TRBV5-1 and TRBJ1-2, reads KAGVTQTPRYLIKTRGQQVTLSCSPISGHRSVSWYQQTPGQGLQFLFEYFSETQRNKGNFPGRFSGRQFSNSRSEMNVSTLELGDSALYLCASSNGQGNYGYTFGSGTRLTVV.

The chain carries TRBV30 and TRBJ1-2; D not certain. Trimming took 3 bases from V and 7 from J, leaving 15 bases between them. Germline loops: CDR1 GTSNPN, CDR2 SVGIG (reference sequence). CDR3 size: 13 residues. The CDR3 nucleotides read TGTGCCTGGAGCTTGTCGAACTTTCGTGGCTACACCTTC. Amino acid sequence: CAWSLSNFRGYTF.

The gene calls are TRBV28 and TRBJ2-5, with 8 positions matching TRBD1. The germline gives CDR1 MDHEN, CDR2 SYDVKM. V trimming: 2 bases; J trimming: 2 bases; junction bases outside the gene matches: 4. The CDR3 length is 15 residues. In DNA, the CDR3 is TGTGCCAGCAGTTTAGGACAGGGCCCTCAAGAGACCCAGTACTTC. Amino acids: CASSLGQGPQETQYF.

This rearrangement joins TRBV7-9 to TRBJ2-1; 7 nucleotides match TRBD1. V was pared by 6 bases and J by 7 bases, with 9 bases of the junction left unmatched. This CDR3 spans 14 amino acids. Germline loops: CDR1 SEHNR, CDR2 FQNEAQ (reference sequence). CDR3 sequence (DNA): TGTGCCAGCAGTTATACCGGGACAGTGAATGAGCAGTTCTTC. Protein: CASSYTGTVNEQFF.

The chain combines TRBV7-8 with TRBJ2-3; weak D call: TRBD1 (5 bases). Germline assignment: CDR1 SGHVS and CDR2 FQNEAQ. There are 15 residues in the CDR3. The germline V and J ends were trimmed by 3 bases and 5 bases, with 15 bases remaining between them. CDR3 loop: CASSLGQTLRDTQYF. CDR3 DNA: TGTGCCAGCAGCTTGGGGCAGACTTTGAGAGATACGCAGTATTTT.